One and the same sample provided the 14 T cell receptor beta chains below, sequenced in a study of Ad26.COV2.S vaccination and SARS-CoV-2 variants. The repertoire was sequenced with immunoSEQ multiplex PCR; TCRdb's copy has only in-frame clones and lacks some. The sample has approximately 340,000 clones; approximately 81% are singletons. Treatment reported: around 19 received Ad26.COV2.S at low or high dose, single or two shots; 5 received placebo; per-sample allocation not given. Specimen acquisition occurred on day 63 following the initial vaccine or placebo injection. Sequenced here: peripheral blood, sampled in a trial of Ad26.COV2.S vaccine versus placebo. The source is a person aged 18-60 years who received the Ad26.COV2.S COVID-19 vaccine or a placebo.

This clone was seen more than once but under ten times. The chain joins TRBV21-1 to TRBJ1-4. TRBV21-1 is a pseudogene. The CDR3 has 18 amino acids. The CDR3 loop reads CASSKGGTWRGLDEKLFF. The CDR3 nucleotides are TGTGCCAGCAGCAAAGGAGGGACTTGGAGAGGGTTGGATGAAAAACTGTTTTTT.

J is TRBJ2-7 and V is TRBV28; D remains unclear. The V gene lost 0 bases and the J gene lost 4 bases, with 7 bases spanning the gap. This CDR3 spans 13 amino acids. CDR1 MDHEN and CDR2 SYDVKM come from the germline V gene. The CDR3 DNA is TGTGCCAGCAGTTTATGGGGGATTTACGAGCAGTACTTC. Translating gives CASSLWGIYEQYF.

V and J are TRBV7-9 and TRBJ2-5; D is undetermined. This CDR3 has 14 amino acids. Germline V CDR1 and CDR2: SEHNR, FQNEAQ (reference sequence). V was pared by 2 bases and J by 5 bases, with 12 bases between. The CDR3 spells CASSLIGIRETQYF. Here the CDR3 DNA reads TGTGCCAGCAGCTTAATAGGGATCCGGGAGACCCAGTACTTC.

The rearrangement uses TRBV5-6 and TRBJ2-3; 10 bases line up with TRBD2. The germline V gene has CDR1 SGHDT and CDR2 YYEEEE. V shed 0 bases and J 3 bases; nucleotides not matched to a gene: 4. CDR3 length: 16 residues. CDR3 DNA: TGTGCCAGCAGCTTGGGTCGGACTAGCGGTACAGATACGCAGTATTTT. This encodes CASSLGRTSGTDTQYF.

J is TRBJ1-6 and V is TRBV7-2; 7 bases map to TRBD1. Germline CDR1 SGHTA, CDR2 FQGNSA. Losses at the gene ends were 5 bases for V and 7 bases for J; bases not matched to a gene: 8. CDR3 length equals 15 residues. The CDR3 DNA reads TGTGCCAGCAGCCCCTGGGACAGTTCAAATTCACCCCTCCACTTT. Translated: CASSPWDSSNSPLHF.

This clone appeared once. The gene calls are TRBV5-4 and TRBJ1-5; 9 bases align to TRBD1. V shed 2 bases, J shed 7 bases, and the junction held 4 bases outside the gene matches. The CDR3 extends over 14 amino acids. Germline CDR1 is SGHNT and CDR2 is YYREEE (reference sequence). Written as DNA, the CDR3 is TGTGCCAGCAGCTTACAGGGGGCAGGGCAGCCCCAGCATTTT. Protein sequence: CASSLQGAGQPQHF.

The V and J genes are TRBV11-2 and TRBJ2-1; tentatively, D is TRBD2 (6 bases). The CDR3 is 14 residues long. The germline V and J ends were trimmed by 4 bases and 8 bases, with 15 bases remaining between them. Germline CDR1 reads SGHAT; CDR2 reads FQNNGV. The CDR3 DNA reads TGTGCCAGCAGCTCGTGGGGAGGAAACCATGAGCAGTTCTTC. It specifies CASSSWGGNHEQFF.

This clone showed up just a few times. V is TRBV30 and J is TRBJ1-5, with D possibly matching TRBD1 (6 bases). The CDR3 length is 13 residues. Germline assignment: CDR1 GTSNPN and CDR2 SVGIG (reference sequence). Trimming stripped 4 bases from V and 4 bases from J, with 11 bases between. This CDR3 reads CAWNDRPNQPQHF. The CDR3 nucleotides read TGTGCCTGGAACGACAGGCCGAATCAGCCCCAGCATTTT.

The CDR3 region is CASSSQTGTGGQETQYF. CDR3 in DNA: TGTGCCAGCAGCTCACAGACCGGGACAGGGGGGCAAGAGACCCAGTACTTC. V is TRBV3-1 (or the pseudogene TRBV3-2) and J is TRBJ2-5; TRBD1 matches 11 bases. Germline V gives CDR1 LGHDT, CDR2 YNNKEL (reference sequence). This CDR3 contains 17 residues. V lost 5 bases, J lost 2 bases, and 10 bases stayed unmatched.

The chain couples TRBV10-3 to TRBJ2-3; 8 positions match TRBD1. This CDR3 is built from 14 residues. J gave up 1 base and V 6 bases, and 3 bases lay outside the gene matches. The germline V gene has CDR1 ENHRY and CDR2 SYGVKD. DNA of the CDR3: TGTGCCATCAGGGGGGGACAGGGCACAGATACGCAGTATTTT. Translated: CAIRGGQGTDTQYF.

V and J are TRBV28 and TRBJ2-6; the D is unclear. CDR3 length: 15 amino acids. Trimming stripped 5 bases from V and 0 bases from J, with 8 bases between. CDR1 is MDHEN, CDR2 SYDVKM, per germline. This chain's CDR3 is CASSVQDSGANVLTF. The CDR3 DNA reads as TGTGCCAGCAGTGTGCAAGACTCTGGGGCCAACGTCCTGACTTTC.

V is TRBV9 and J is TRBJ2-1; 7 nucleotides agree with TRBD1. Germline V gene sequence: CDR1 SGDLS, CDR2 YYNGEE. This CDR3 is built from 13 residues. Trimming cost V 4 bases and J 6 bases; bases outside gene matches: 4. CDR3 in DNA: TGTGCCAGCAGCACCCGACAGGGCAATGAGCAGTTCTTC. It yields the protein CASSTRQGNEQFF.

This chain joins TRBV12-3 or TRBV12-4 and TRBJ2-5; 7 bases line up with TRBD2. The CDR3 extends over 13 amino acids. With V trimmed by 5 bases and J by 3 bases, 3 bases remained unmatched. CDR3 residues: CASSPGLKETQYF. DNA for the CDR3: TGTGCCAGCAGTCCGGGACTAAAAGAGACCCAGTACTTC.

The CDR3 DNA reads TGTGCCAGCAGTTCCGGGACGGCGAGCTCCTACGAGCAGTACTTC. It encodes CASSSGTASSYEQYF. V gene TRBV6-5 combines with J gene TRBJ2-7; D may correspond to TRBD1 or TRBD2 (5 bases each). V lost 4 bases and J 0 bases, leaving 13 bases between the germline ends. The CDR3 length is 15 residues. The germline V gene encodes CDR1 MNHEY and CDR2 SVGAGI.